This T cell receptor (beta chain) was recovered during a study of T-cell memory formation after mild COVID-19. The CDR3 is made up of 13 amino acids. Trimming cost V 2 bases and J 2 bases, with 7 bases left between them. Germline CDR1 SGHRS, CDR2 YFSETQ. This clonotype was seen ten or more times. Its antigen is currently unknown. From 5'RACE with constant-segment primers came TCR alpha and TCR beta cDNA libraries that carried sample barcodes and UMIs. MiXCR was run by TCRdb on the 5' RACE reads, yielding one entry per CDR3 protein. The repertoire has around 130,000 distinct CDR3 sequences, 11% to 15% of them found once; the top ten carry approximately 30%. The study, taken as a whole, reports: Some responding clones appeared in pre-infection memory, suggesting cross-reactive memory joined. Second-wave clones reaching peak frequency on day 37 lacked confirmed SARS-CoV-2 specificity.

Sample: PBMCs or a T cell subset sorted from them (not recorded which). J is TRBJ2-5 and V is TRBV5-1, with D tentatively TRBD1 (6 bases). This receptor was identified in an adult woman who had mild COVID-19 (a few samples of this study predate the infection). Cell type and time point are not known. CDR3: CASSFTGQETQYF. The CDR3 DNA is TGCGCCAGCAGCTTCACAGGGCAAGAGACCCAGTACTTC.